These T cell receptor beta chains were read from a single sample in a study of T-cell reconstitution after alpha-beta-depleted transplantation in children. TCRdb processed the PCR reads anew with MiXCR; each CDR3 protein has one entry. Of about 200,000 distinct CDR3 sequences listed, roughly 9.1% are singletons. The starting material was PBMCs, mostly from graft donor cells, obtained 360 days after TCRalphabeta/CD19-depleted stem cell transplant. The origin of the receptors is a male patient aged 2-15 years who had a stem cell transplant for acute myeloid leukemia, so the T cells may come from the graft donor. CDR3s include the opening cysteine and the closing phenylalanine or tryptophan. Each record gives: V gene, J gene, D gene, clone size, CDR3 DNA, CDR3 protein. A D gene is named only where the DNA matches it firmly. For some rows the clone size is stated as once, few or many, or as a class when expanded; others skip it.

V: TRBV9
J: TRBJ2-7
D: TRBD2
size: NA
DNA: TGTGCCAGCAGCCCTAGCGGGAGAAGGACTTACGAGCAGTACTTC
CDR3: CASSPSGRRTYEQYF

V: TRBV5-1
J: TRBJ2-1
D: TRBD2
size: few
DNA: TGCGCCAGCAGCTTGGCCGAAAAGACTAGCGGGAGGACTTACTCCTACAATGAGCAGTTCTTC
CDR3: CASSLAEKTSGRTYSYNEQFF

V: TRBV2
J: TRBJ2-5
D: TRBD1
size: many
DNA: TGTGCCAGCATGAGGGACAGCCAAGAGACCCAGTACTTC
CDR3: CASMRDSQETQYF

V: TRBV20-1
J: TRBJ2-7
D: TRBD2
size: NA
DNA: TGCAGTGCTAGGCTAGCGGGAGGGCCCGGGCAGTACTTC
CDR3: CSARLAGGPGQYF

V: TRBV7-6
J: TRBJ2-2
D: NA
size: NA
DNA: TGTGCCAGCAGCTTAAAAAACACCGGGGAGCTGTTTTTT
CDR3: CASSLKNTGELFF

V: TRBV12-3/TRBV12-4
J: TRBJ2-7
D: NA
size: many
DNA: TGTGCCAGCAGAGACCGACTTTCCTACGAGCAGTACTTC
CDR3: CASRDRLSYEQYF

V: TRBV7-2
J: TRBJ2-4
D: NA
size: NA
DNA: TGTGCCAGCAGCCGCGGTATGTCGGCTGTAAACATTCAGTACTTC
CDR3: CASSRGMSAVNIQYF

V: TRBV5-8
J: TRBJ1-4
D: TRBD1
size: many
DNA: TGTGCCAGCAGCTCGAAGGGACAGGGGAATGAAAAACTGTTTTTT
CDR3: CASSSKGQGNEKLFF

V: TRBV6-5
J: TRBJ2-5
D: NA
size: many
DNA: TGTGCCAGCAGTTACGGGGTGAACCAAGAGACCCAGTACTTC
CDR3: CASSYGVNQETQYF

V: TRBV29-1
J: TRBJ1-1
D: TRBD1
size: many
DNA: TGCAGCGTGGCCGCAACAGGGGTGGATGGCACTGAAGCTTTCTTT
CDR3: CSVAATGVDGTEAFF

V: TRBV20-1
J: TRBJ1-4
D: NA
size: many
DNA: TGCAGTGCTAGAGACAGGGGTGAAAAACTGTTTTTT
CDR3: CSARDRGEKLFF

V: TRBV10-3
J: TRBJ2-3
D: TRBD2
size: few
DNA: TGTGCCATCTCGCGGGGGGCTGGGTTTGATACGCAGTATTTT
CDR3: CAISRGAGFDTQYF

V: TRBV12-3/TRBV12-4
J: TRBJ2-1
D: TRBD1
size: many
DNA: TGTGCCAGCAGTGCCCAAGGGACAGTTTACAATGAGCAGTTCTTC
CDR3: CASSAQGTVYNEQFF

V: TRBV29-1
J: TRBJ2-1
D: NA
size: many
DNA: TGCAGCGTTGTCTGGTCAAATGAGCAGTTCTTC
CDR3: CSVVWSNEQFF

V: TRBV4-3
J: TRBJ1-1
D: TRBD1
size: NA
DNA: TGCGCCAGCAGCTATCGGACAGGGGGCAAGAACACTGAAGCTTTCTTT
CDR3: CASSYRTGGKNTEAFF

V: TRBV11-2
J: TRBJ2-1
D: TRBD2
size: NA
DNA: TGTGCCAGCAGCTCTGGACTAGCGGGAGGGCCCTACAATGAGCAGTTCTTC
CDR3: CASSSGLAGGPYNEQFF

V: TRBV7-9
J: TRBJ2-7
D: NA
size: NA
DNA: TGTGCCAGCAGCTTAGGACGAAACGAGCAGTACTTC
CDR3: CASSLGRNEQYF

V: TRBV11-1
J: TRBJ2-1
D: NA
size: few
DNA: TGTGCCAGCAGCTTATACGGGGGCTCCTACAATGAGCAGTTCTTC
CDR3: CASSLYGGSYNEQFF

V: TRBV10-3
J: TRBJ1-1
D: NA
size: few
DNA: TGTGCCATCAGATCGAACACTGAAGCTTTCTTT
CDR3: CAIRSNTEAFF

V: TRBV20-1
J: TRBJ1-2
D: NA
size: NA
DNA: TGCAGTGCGCACCCCTATGGCTACACCTTC
CDR3: CSAHPYGYTF

V: TRBV5-1
J: TRBJ2-3
D: NA
size: NA
DNA: TGCGCCAGCAGCCTCTCTCCTCCAGATACGCAGTATTTT
CDR3: CASSLSPPDTQYF

V: TRBV7-3
J: TRBJ2-3
D: TRBD2
size: NA
DNA: TGTGCCAGCAGCTTACAAGCGGGGCCAGATACGCAGTATTTT
CDR3: CASSLQAGPDTQYF

V: TRBV19
J: TRBJ2-1
D: TRBD2
size: NA
DNA: TGTGCCAGTAACGATGGACTAGCGGGCCACAATGAGCAGTTCTTC
CDR3: CASNDGLAGHNEQFF

V: TRBV7-2
J: TRBJ1-6
D: NA
size: many
DNA: TGTGCCAGCAGCTTCGGTGTTACGAGCTCCTATAATTCACCCCTCCACTTT
CDR3: CASSFGVTSSYNSPLHF

V: TRBV18
J: TRBJ2-1
D: NA
size: many
DNA: TGTGCCAGCTCACCACAACGCGACCCCTACAATGAGCAGTTCTTC
CDR3: CASSPQRDPYNEQFF

V: TRBV12-3/TRBV12-4
J: TRBJ2-5
D: TRBD2
size: many
DNA: TGTGCCAGCAGTTTAAAGACTAGCGGTCAAGAGACCCAGTACTTC
CDR3: CASSLKTSGQETQYF

V: TRBV9
J: TRBJ2-1
D: NA
size: NA
DNA: TGTGCCAGCAGCGTAGGCCACCCGGCGGACAATGAGCAGTTCTTC
CDR3: CASSVGHPADNEQFF

V: TRBV7-3
J: TRBJ2-6
D: NA
size: many
DNA: TGTGCCAGCAGCTTAACAGGGTCTGGAGCTGGGGCCAACGTCCTGACTTTC
CDR3: CASSLTGSGAGANVLTF

V: TRBV12-3/TRBV12-4
J: TRBJ2-4
D: NA
size: many
DNA: TGTGCCAGCAGTTTAACGAACTTAGCCAAAAACATTCAGTACTTC
CDR3: CASSLTNLAKNIQYF

V: TRBV20-1
J: TRBJ2-1
D: TRBD1
size: many
DNA: TGCAGTGCTAGAGATGGCAGGGGGCCTTACAATGAGCAGTTCTTC
CDR3: CSARDGRGPYNEQFF

V: TRBV25-1
J: TRBJ1-1
D: NA
size: NA
DNA: TGTGCCAGCAGTGAACGGGCGGGCCTACGGGGCACTGAAGCTTTCTTT
CDR3: CASSERAGLRGTEAFF

V: TRBV10-3
J: TRBJ2-5
D: NA
size: many
DNA: TGTGCCATCAGTGAGTCTACGGGAGAGACCCAGTACTTC
CDR3: CAISESTGETQYF

V: TRBV12-3/TRBV12-4
J: TRBJ1-1
D: NA
size: NA
DNA: TGTGCCAGCCTCCGACGGACGAACACTGAAGCTTTCTTT
CDR3: CASLRRTNTEAFF

V: TRBV4-3
J: TRBJ2-3
D: TRBD2
size: NA
DNA: TGCGCCAGCAGCCAAGAGCCACTAGCGGGATACACAGATACGCAGTATTTT
CDR3: CASSQEPLAGYTDTQYF

V: TRBV7-2
J: TRBJ1-1
D: NA
size: NA
DNA: TGTGCCAGCAGCTTAAGTAGACAGATGAACACTGAAGCTTTCTTT
CDR3: CASSLSRQMNTEAFF

V: TRBV7-8
J: TRBJ1-5
D: NA
size: NA
DNA: TGTGCCAGCAGCCTTGAAGATTGGGGGCCCCAGCATTTT
CDR3: CASSLEDWGPQHF

V: TRBV19
J: TRBJ2-1
D: TRBD2
size: NA
DNA: TGTGCCAGTAGCTCCAGGGCTAGCGGGACTGAGCAGTTCTTC
CDR3: CASSSRASGTEQFF

V: TRBV20-1
J: TRBJ2-1
D: TRBD2
size: NA
DNA: TGCAGTGCTAGACGGGGCGGGGGGGGGAATGAGCAGTTCTTC
CDR3: CSARRGGGGNEQFF

V: TRBV12-3/TRBV12-4
J: TRBJ1-5
D: TRBD1
size: NA
DNA: TGTGCCAGCAGTCCAAAGGGGGCCGTTCAGCCCCAGCATTTT
CDR3: CASSPKGAVQPQHF

V: TRBV5-1
J: TRBJ2-2
D: TRBD2
size: NA
DNA: TGCGCCAGCAGCTTGGACTCACTAGCGGGGCTCCTCACCGGGGAGCTGTTTTTT
CDR3: CASSLDSLAGLLTGELFF

V: TRBV20-1
J: TRBJ2-1
D: TRBD2
size: NA
DNA: TGCAGTATTCTAGCGGGGGCCTACAATGAGCAGTTCTTC
CDR3: CSILAGAYNEQFF

V: TRBV10-3
J: TRBJ2-7
D: TRBD2
size: many
DNA: TGTGCCATCAGTGAGCGTAAGCGGGAGGATCCCCCCGAGCAGTACTTC
CDR3: CAISERKREDPPEQYF